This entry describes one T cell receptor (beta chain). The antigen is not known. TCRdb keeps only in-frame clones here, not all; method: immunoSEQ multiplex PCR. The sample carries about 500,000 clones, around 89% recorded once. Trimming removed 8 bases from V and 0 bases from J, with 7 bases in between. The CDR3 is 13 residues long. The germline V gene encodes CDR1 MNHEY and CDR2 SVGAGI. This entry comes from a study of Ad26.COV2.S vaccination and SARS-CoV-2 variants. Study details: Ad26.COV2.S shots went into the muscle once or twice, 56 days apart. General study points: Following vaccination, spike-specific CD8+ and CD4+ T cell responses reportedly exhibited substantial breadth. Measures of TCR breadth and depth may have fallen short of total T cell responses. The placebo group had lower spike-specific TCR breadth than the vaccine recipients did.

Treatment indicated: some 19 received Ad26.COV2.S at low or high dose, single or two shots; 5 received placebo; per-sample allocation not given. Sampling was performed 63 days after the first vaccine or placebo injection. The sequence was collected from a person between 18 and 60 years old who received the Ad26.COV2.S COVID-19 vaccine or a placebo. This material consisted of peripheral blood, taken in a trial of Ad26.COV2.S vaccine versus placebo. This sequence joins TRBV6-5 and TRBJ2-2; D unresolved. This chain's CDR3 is CASRQPNTGELFF. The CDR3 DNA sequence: TGTGCCAGCCGGCAGCCGAACACCGGGGAGCTGTTTTTT.